Listed below are T cell receptor beta chains from one sample, sequenced in a study of cytomegalovirus exposure and HLA in healthy donors. Generated by immunoSEQ multiplex PCR, the TCRdb table keeps only in-frame clones and is missing some. The sample includes 150,000 to 200,000 clones, 70% to 90% of them seen just once. The sequenced sample consisted of PBMCs. The receptor source for this set is a man aged 18 to 29 in good health and CMV-seropositive. The CDR3 runs from the conserved cysteine through the conserved F or W. A D gene is named only where the DNA matches it firmly. Clone size is given for some rows only: seen once, a few or many times, or a class if the clone is expanded.

.,.,TRBV9,TRBJ2-3,CASSVGARGSGTQYF,TGTGCCAGCAGCGTAGGAGCCCGGGGTTCGGGTACGCAGTATTTT
once,TRBD1,TRBV2,TRBJ1-6,CASTGTGAGGSPLHF,TGTGCCAGCACTGGGACAGGGGCAGGGGGATCACCCCTCCACTTT
.,TRBD1,TRBV5-5,TRBJ2-7,CASSLGPAGGTAGEQYF,TGTGCCAGCAGCTTGGGACCTGCAGGGGGCACGGCGGGCGAGCAGTACTTC
.,TRBD2,TRBV7-3,TRBJ2-2,CASSLSAGPTGELFF,TGTGCCAGCAGCTTATCAGCGGGGCCGACCGGGGAGCTGTTTTTT
.,TRBD1,TRBV27,TRBJ2-7,CASSPTDRVHEQYF,TGTGCCAGCAGTCCCACAGACAGGGTCCACGAGCAGTACTTC
.,TRBD2,TRBV4-3,TRBJ2-3,CASSPGLAGSSDTQYF,TGCGCCAGCAGCCCCGGGCTAGCGGGGTCCTCAGATACGCAGTATTTT
few,.,TRBV7-3,TRBJ1-1,CASKAPGRDEAFF,TGTGCCAGCAAGGCACCAGGACGGGATGAAGCTTTCTTT
.,TRBD1,TRBV5-1,TRBJ1-1,CASSYGRGQGAMNTEAFF,TGCGCCAGCAGCTACGGGCGAGGACAGGGGGCAATGAACACTGAAGCTTTCTTT
.,TRBD1,TRBV5-1,TRBJ2-7,CASSLDRGRDSYEQYF,TGCGCCAGCAGCTTGGACAGGGGAAGAGATTCCTACGAGCAGTACTTC
.,.,TRBV15,TRBJ2-3,CATSLGGGGGISSTDTQYF,TGTGCCACCAGCCTAGGGGGGGGCGGGGGAATCTCTAGCACAGATACGCAGTATTTT